This T cell receptor (beta chain) was retrieved from a study of T cell responses to AZD1222 COVID-19 vaccine. Note on this clone: Its target is unknown.

Whole-study findings and limits: Clonal diversity may have been underestimated, and the donors were mostly white British, with more females than males. Just a handful of people given AZD1222 tested seropositive at baseline.

Produced via immunoSEQ multiplex PCR; TCRdb's table is partial and in-frame only. This table holds about 120,000 clones, more than 85% found once. The germline V gene encodes CDR1 SNHLY and CDR2 FYNNEI. Trimming left V 7 bases short and J 2 bases short, with 27 bases between. The CDR3 runs to 19 residues. The genes are TRBV2 and TRBJ1-5, with D possibly being TRBD1 (6 bases). The sequences come from peripheral blood, collected on day 0 of AZD1222 vaccination. This TCR was sampled from an adult in good health. The DNA for the CDR3 is TGTGCCAGCAACGGGGCAGGATTCCAGGCTGGGGGCGGCAATCAGCCCCAGCATTTT. Amino acids: CASNGAGFQAGGGNQPQHF.